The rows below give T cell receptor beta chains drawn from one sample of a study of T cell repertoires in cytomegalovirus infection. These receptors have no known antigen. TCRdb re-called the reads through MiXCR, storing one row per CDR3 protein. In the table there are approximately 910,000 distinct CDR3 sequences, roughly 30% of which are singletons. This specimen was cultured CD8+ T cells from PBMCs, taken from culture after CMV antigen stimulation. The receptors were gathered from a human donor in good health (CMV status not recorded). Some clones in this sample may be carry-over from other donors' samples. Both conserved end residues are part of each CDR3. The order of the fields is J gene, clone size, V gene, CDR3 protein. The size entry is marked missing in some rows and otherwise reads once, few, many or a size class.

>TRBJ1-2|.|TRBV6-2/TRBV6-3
CASSYKPGTPPGYTF
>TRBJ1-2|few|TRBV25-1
CASSVFFPGEVSYGYTF
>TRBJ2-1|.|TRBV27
CASSLITGSYNEQFF
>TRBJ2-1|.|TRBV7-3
CASSMSGQGAHEQFF
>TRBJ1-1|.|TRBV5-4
CASSFVGADEAFF
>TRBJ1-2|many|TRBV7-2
CAAPDRAYGYTF
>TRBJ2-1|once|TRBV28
CASSPFYIEQFF
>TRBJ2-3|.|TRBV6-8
CASSDLAADTQYF
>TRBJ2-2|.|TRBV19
CASSIIVTTTNTGELFF
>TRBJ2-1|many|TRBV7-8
CASSLIDSSYNEQFF
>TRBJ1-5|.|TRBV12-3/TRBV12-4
CASSSGNGNQPQHF
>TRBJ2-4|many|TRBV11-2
CASSLVRDGKNIQYF
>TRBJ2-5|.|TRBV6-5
CASSSTPANLGAQRF
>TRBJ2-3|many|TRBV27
CASSLTTSGDTQYF
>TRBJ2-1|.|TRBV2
CASSVGDPSSYNEQFF
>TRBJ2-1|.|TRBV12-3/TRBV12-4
CASTHRPGTGEMEQFF
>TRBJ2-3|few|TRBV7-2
CASSLVAGDTQYF
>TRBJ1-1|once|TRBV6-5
CASSYVDRGGTEAFF
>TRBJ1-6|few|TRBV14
CASSQGSHRLRNSPLHF
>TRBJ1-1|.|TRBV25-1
CASRRPGEDTEAFF
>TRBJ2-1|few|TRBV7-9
CASSLVAGGMNEQFF
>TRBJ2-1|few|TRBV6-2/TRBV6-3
CASSFPNTGGPLRGFF
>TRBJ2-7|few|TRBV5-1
CASSYGTSGGYEQYF
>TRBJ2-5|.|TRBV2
CASSDGRGVVETQYF
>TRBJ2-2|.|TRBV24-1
CATSDLTAGELFF
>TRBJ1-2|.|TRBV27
CASSHGTHYGYTF
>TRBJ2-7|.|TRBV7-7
CASSHQGGGEQYF
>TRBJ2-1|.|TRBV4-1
CASSHSLADRYNEQFF
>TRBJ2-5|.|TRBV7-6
CASSLEEGGETQYF
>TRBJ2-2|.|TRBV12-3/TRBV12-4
CASSLNRGATGELFF
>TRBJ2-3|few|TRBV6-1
CASSEWGNGEGTDTQYF
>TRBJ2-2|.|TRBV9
CASSVPIGFNTGELFF
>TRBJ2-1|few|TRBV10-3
CAIRTVAGGPDEQFF
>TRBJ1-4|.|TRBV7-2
CASSRDEGGEKLFF
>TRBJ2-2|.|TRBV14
CASSQDSTKAHLDRVWTGELFF
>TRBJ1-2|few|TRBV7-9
CASSLRDRSYGYTF
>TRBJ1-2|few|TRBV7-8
CASSRVGQTYGYTF
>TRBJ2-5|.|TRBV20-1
CSARDADRAKTQYF
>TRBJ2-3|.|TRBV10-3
CAISEASNQPDTQYF
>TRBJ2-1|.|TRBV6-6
CASSYSPIDEQFF
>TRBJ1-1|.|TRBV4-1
CASSGRGGAGQTEAFF
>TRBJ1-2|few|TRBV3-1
CASSHLPGVGDGYTF
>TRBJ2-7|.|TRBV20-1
CSAREGQLSPFSYEQYF
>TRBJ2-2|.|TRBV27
CANSPGLNTGELFF
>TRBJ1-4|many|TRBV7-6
CASSWKTGGVSNEKLFF
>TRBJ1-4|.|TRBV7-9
CASSLVGGQPHEKLFF
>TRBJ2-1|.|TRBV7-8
CASSLFPGTRDEQFF
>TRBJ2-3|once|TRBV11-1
CASTGTSGGPSTDTQYF
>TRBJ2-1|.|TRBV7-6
CVSSLDAGGFDEQFF
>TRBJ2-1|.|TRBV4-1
CASSQVEILSEQFF
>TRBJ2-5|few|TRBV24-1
CATSVWGQGARETQYF
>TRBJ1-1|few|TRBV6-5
CASSYSRGEAFF
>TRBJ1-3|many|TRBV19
CASSIYPRPGPAITGNTIYF
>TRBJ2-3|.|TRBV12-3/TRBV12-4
CASSFETSGATDTQYF
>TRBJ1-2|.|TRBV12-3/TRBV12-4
CAALPGPLGFGYTF